This TCR beta chain was sequenced for a study of blood T cell repertoires in COVID-19. Across the whole study: From T cells, B-cell-depleted T cells, or PBMCs came the material, which was cDNA or gDNA.

Recruits, aged roughly 18 to 89 years, lived in some 25 US areas. Per the authors' pipeline: Reference gene primers were amplified, and this amplification served to estimate nucleated cell counts. TCRdb's table, derived via immunoSEQ multiplex PCR, lists solely in-frame clones and lacks some. V, J and clone size are taken as reported in that table, and D and trimming were inferred from the DNA itself. The sample yields 250,000 to 400,000 clones, around nine tenths seen once. The CDR3 runs 14 residues. Germline CDR1 is SGHAT and CDR2 is FQNNGV. The trim removed 5 bases at V and 4 bases at J, leaving 3 bases unmatched.

Sequenced material: PBMCs or T cells enriched from blood (not recorded which). The clonotype was recovered from a man in his fifties or sixties who had recovered from COVID-19. The chain joins TRBV11-2 to TRBJ2-2, with 8 bases matching TRBD1. The CDR3 DNA is TGTGCCAGCAGCCCGGACAGGGCCACCGGGGAGCTGTTTTTT. Amino acid sequence: CASSPDRATGELFF.